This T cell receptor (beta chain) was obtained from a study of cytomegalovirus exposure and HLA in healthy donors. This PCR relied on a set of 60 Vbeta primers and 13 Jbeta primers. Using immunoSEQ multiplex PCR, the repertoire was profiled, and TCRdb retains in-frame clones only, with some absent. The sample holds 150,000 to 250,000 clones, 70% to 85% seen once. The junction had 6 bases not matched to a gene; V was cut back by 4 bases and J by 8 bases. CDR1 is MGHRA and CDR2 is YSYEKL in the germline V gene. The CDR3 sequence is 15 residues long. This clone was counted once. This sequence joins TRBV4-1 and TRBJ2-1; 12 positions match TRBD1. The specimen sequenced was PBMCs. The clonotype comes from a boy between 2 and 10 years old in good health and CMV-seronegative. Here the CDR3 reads CASSLPGQGADEQFF. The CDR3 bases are TGCGCCAGCAGCCTACCGGGACAGGGGGCGGATGAGCAGTTCTTC.